A single sample gave rise to the 26 T cell receptor beta chains below, sequenced in a study of early T cells in non-severe SARS-CoV-2 infection. TCRdb fed the 5' RACE reads into MiXCR, producing one record per CDR3 protein. The sample shows 68,000 or so distinct CDR3 sequences, 10% to 15% of them seen only once. Material for sequencing was whole blood. The receptors stem from an adult who was a healthcare worker with PCR-confirmed SARS-CoV-2 infection or an uninfected control (not recorded which).

This clonotype was recorded a few times. The chain is built from TRBV2 and TRBJ2-7; D may correspond to TRBD1 or TRBD2 (5 bases each). This CDR3 is built from 15 residues. Germline CDR1 reads SNHLY; CDR2 reads FYNNEI. The V end lost 6 bases, the J end lost 7 bases, and 22 bases lay between the germline ends. The CDR3 loop reads CASRPSASGTGEQYF. The CDR3 DNA follows: TGTGCCAGCAGACCATCCGCTTCCGGGACCGGTGAGCAGTACTTC. The complete variable domain, with remaining parts taken from reference TRBV2 and TRBJ2-7, reads EPEVTQTPSHQVTQMGQEVILRCVPISNHLYFYWYRQILGQKVEFLVSFYNNEISEKSEIFDDQFSVERPDGSNFTLKIRSTKLEDSAMYFCASRPSASGTGEQYFGPGTRLTVT.

This clonotype has a count of ten or more. In DNA, the CDR3 is TGTGCCAGCAGCTTGGCATCGGGGGGATACTACGAGCAGTACTTC. This gives the protein CASSLASGGYYEQYF. The V call is TRBV5-5, the J call TRBJ2-7, with 7 bases aligning to TRBD2. Germline V gene lookup returns CDR1 SGHKS and CDR2 YYEKEE (reference sequence). V dropped 0 bases and J dropped 3; count of bases not matched to a gene: 6. CDR3 length equals 15 residues.

The rearrangement uses TRBV11-2 and TRBJ2-3, with D unclear. Trimming pared 1 base from V and 6 bases from J, leaving 5 bases between. CDR3 length: 12 amino acids. Germline CDR1 reads SGHAT; CDR2 reads FQNNGV. This chain's CDR3 is CASSLVGDTQYF. For the CDR3, the DNA is TGTGCCAGCAGCTTAGTTGGCGATACGCAGTATTTT.

This clonotype was counted many times. This chain uses TRBV20-1 with TRBJ2-1; no clear D. CDR3 length equals 14 residues. From germline, CDR1 is DFQATT and CDR2 SNEGSKA (reference sequence). Trimming took 6 bases from V and 1 from J, leaving 13 bases between them. The CDR3 DNA sequence: TGCAGTGCCCCAAGGGCTGAGTCCTACAATGAGCAGTTCTTC. It is translated as CSAPRAESYNEQFF.

In this sample, this clonotype turned up many times. The chain carries TRBV13 and TRBJ1-1, with D unresolved. The V end lost 5 bases, the J end lost 0 bases, and 10 bases lay between the germline ends. Germline-derived CDR1 and CDR2 are PRHDT and FYEKMQ (reference sequence). The CDR3 contains 14 residues. The CDR3 spells CASSHGPVNTEAFF. Here the CDR3 DNA reads TGTGCCAGCAGCCACGGACCGGTGAACACTGAAGCTTTCTTT.

In this sample, this clonotype turned up many times. V usage is TRBV6-4 and J usage is TRBJ2-1, with D perhaps TRBD2 (5 bases). This CDR3 has 13 residues. CDR1 is MRHNA and CDR2 is SNTAGT in the germline V gene. Trimming took 0 bases from V and 9 from J, leaving 9 bases between them. The CDR3 reads CASSDSTEGEQFF. The CDR3 nucleotides are TGTGCCAGCAGTGACTCTACAGAGGGTGAGCAGTTCTTC.

This clonotype was picked up many times. This CDR3 is CASSQRDTGINEKLFF. CDR3 in DNA: TGTGCCAGCAGCCAGAGAGACACAGGGATAAATGAAAAACTGTTTTTT. The chain couples TRBV3-1 to TRBJ1-4; tentative D call: TRBD1 (6 bases). Trimming left V 3 bases short and J 5 bases short, with 16 bases between. This CDR3 region has 16 residues. Germline-derived CDR1 and CDR2 are LGHDT and YNNKEL (reference sequence).

A few counts support this clonotype. The chain employs TRBV6-1 and TRBJ2-7; TRBD1 matches 11 bases. CDR3 length equals 16 residues. Trimming took 7 bases from V and 0 from J; bases not matched to a gene: 8. Germline CDR1 is MNHNS and CDR2 is SASEGT. CDR3 sequence (DNA): TGTGCCAGCACCCGAAGCGGGACAGGGGGCTCCTACGAGCAGTACTTC. Protein product: CASTRSGTGGSYEQYF.

In its sample, this clonotype was seen many times. The V gene is TRBV7-2, the J gene TRBJ1-6; 7 bases map to TRBD1. J gave up 0 bases and V 1 base, and 9 bases lay outside the gene matches. Per germline, CDR1 SGHTA and CDR2 FQGNSA. The CDR3 consists of 19 residues. As DNA, the CDR3 is TGTGCCAGCAGCTTAGAGCTTTCCCGGGACAGCTCCTATAATTCACCCCTCCACTTT. As protein: CASSLELSRDSSYNSPLHF.

The table lists this clonotype with many counts. An end of the junction does not agree with germline; a read error may underlie this. The rearrangement joins TRBV2 to TRBJ2-3; D gene uncertain. The CDR3 loop spans 14 amino acids. The germline CDR1 and CDR2 sequences are SNHLY and FYNNEI. CDR3 in amino acids: CASSASPPHTEVDF. For the CDR3, the DNA is TGTGCCAGCAGTGCGAGTCCCCCTCATACTGAGGTGGATTTT. Supplemented by reference TRBV2 and TRBJ2-3, the full variable domain reads EPEVTQTPSHQVTQMGQEVILRCVPISNHLYFYWYRQILGQKVEFLVSFYNNEISEKSEIFDDQFSVERPDGSNFTLKIRSTKLEDSAMYFCASSASPPHTEVDFGPGTRLTVL.

This clonotype has at least ten counts. The rearrangement uses TRBV5-1 and TRBJ2-3, with D tentatively TRBD2 (6 bases). CDR3 length equals 15 residues. V was trimmed by 3 bases and J by 2 bases, leaving 13 bases between them. Germline CDR1 is SGHRS and CDR2 is YFSETQ. CDR3 nucleotides: TGCGCCAGCAGCTCCGTTCGGGGGACCACAGATACGCAGTATTTT. Protein product: CASSSVRGTTDTQYF.

About this clonotype itself: One end of the junction does not line up with germline, which may come from a read error. CDR3 sequence reads: CVSSQDSGSGNFNEQFF. CDR3 DNA sequence: TGCGTCAGCAGCCAAGATTCGGGATCAGGGAACTTCAATGAGCAGTTCTTC. The rearrangement uses TRBV4-3 and TRBJ2-1, with D perhaps matching TRBD1 or TRBD2 (5 bases each). The CDR3 sequence is 17 residues long. CDR1 and CDR2 (germline): LGHNA, YSLEER.

J is TRBJ1-1 and V is TRBV7-9; 9 nucleotides match TRBD1. The junction had 11 bases not matched to a gene; V was cut back by 6 bases and J by 6 bases. Per germline, CDR1 SEHNR and CDR2 FQNEAQ (reference sequence). The CDR3 consists of 15 residues. CDR3 bases: TGTGCCAGCAGTTCCACAGGGGGCGTTCGCCCTGAAGCTTTCTTT. Amino acid sequence: CASSSTGGVRPEAFF.

This clonotype has ten or more counts. The chain is built from TRBV5-1 and TRBJ1-2; D is uncertain. Deletions cut 0 bases from V and 7 bases from J, with 7 bases between. The CDR3 is 12 residues long. Germline V CDR1 and CDR2: SGHRS, YFSETQ. The DNA of the CDR3 is TGCGCCAGCAGCTTGGATGGAGTTGGCTACACCTTC. This translates into CASSLDGVGYTF.

Ten or more counts support this clonotype. This chain's CDR3 is CASSRLRNTEAFF. The CDR3 nucleotides read TGTGCCAGCTCGCGGCTGAGAAACACTGAAGCTTTCTTT. This chain connects TRBV18 to TRBJ1-1; D remains unclear. This CDR3 comprises 13 residues. Germline loops: CDR1 KGHSH, CDR2 LQKENI. V was clipped by 6 bases and J by 2 bases, with 10 bases between them. The full variable domain, its missing parts supplied by reference TRBV18 and TRBJ1-1, is NAGVMQNPRHLVRRRGQEARLRCSPMKGHSHVYWYRQLPEEGLKFMVYLQKENIIDESGMPKERFSAEFPKEGPSILRIQQVVRGDSAAYFCASSRLRNTEAFFGQGTRLTVV.

In the case of this clonotype: This sequence is one base from a far larger clone and is likely a read error. The rearrangement links TRBV7-9 to TRBJ1-1; D might be TRBD1 (5 bases). Trimming stripped 1 base from V and 4 bases from J, with 7 bases between. The CDR3 length is 13 residues. Germline V gene data show CDR1 as SEHNR and CDR2 as FQNEAQ (reference sequence). CDR3 residues: CASSLGGSTEAFF. The CDR3 DNA reads as TGTGCCAGCAGCTTAGGGGGGAGCACTGAAGCTTTCTTT.

This clonotype has just a few counts. The gene calls are TRBV19 and TRBJ2-2; D gene uncertain. CDR3 length equals 14 residues. V lost 5 bases, J lost 4 bases, and 11 bases lay in between. The germline V gene encodes CDR1 LNHDA and CDR2 SQIVND (reference sequence). CDR3 DNA sequence: TGTGCCAGTAGTTTGGGAAGTAGCACCGGGGAGCTGTTTTTT. It translates to CASSLGSSTGELFF.

This clonotype was recorded many times. Here the CDR3 reads CASSLGLGTGELFF. The DNA for the CDR3 is TGTGCCAGCAGCTTAGGTCTCGGCACCGGGGAGCTGTTTTTT. The gene calls are TRBV7-3 and TRBJ2-2; no reliable D call. This CDR3 comprises 14 residues. Germline CDR1 reads SGHTA; CDR2 reads FQGTGA. V lost 2 bases, J lost 4 bases, and 8 bases lay in between.

In its sample, this clonotype was seen many times. V is TRBV7-2 and J is TRBJ2-7, with D possibly TRBD2 on 6 matching bases. Trimming cost V 1 base and J 5 bases, with 18 bases left between them. Looked up from germline, CDR1 is SGHTA and CDR2 is FQGNSA. CDR3 length equals 16 residues. This chain's CDR3 is CASSLDSVRGGDEQYF. The CDR3 DNA follows: TGTGCCAGCAGCTTAGATTCCGTTAGGGGCGGGGACGAGCAGTACTTC.

This clonotype was seen repeatedly, ten times or more. The V gene is TRBV12-3 or TRBV12-4, the J gene TRBJ2-7; tentatively, D is TRBD1 (7 bases). V lost 5 bases and J lost 1, with 9 bases in between. This CDR3 spans 13 amino acids. The CDR3 nucleotides read TGTGCCAGCAGTGCGGGACAGTCCTACGAGCAGTACTTC. This gives the protein CASSAGQSYEQYF.

The rearrangement links TRBV18 to TRBJ2-3; D possibly corresponds to TRBD2 (6 bases). The germline V gene encodes CDR1 KGHSH and CDR2 LQKENI. Trimming cost V 3 bases and J 3 bases, with 13 bases left between them. CDR3 length equals 15 residues. The CDR3 sequence: CASSPSSRGTDTQYF. In nucleotides, the CDR3 is TGTGCCAGCTCACCCTCATCGCGGGGTACAGATACGCAGTATTTT.

This clonotype was seen repeatedly, ten times or more. This chain links TRBV19 with TRBJ2-7, with 8 bases lining up with TRBD1. The V segment lost 10 bases and the J segment 1 base; nucleotides outside the gene matches: 6. Germline loops: CDR1 LNHDA, CDR2 SQIVND (reference sequence). This CDR3 has 13 amino acids. The CDR3 DNA reads as TGTGCCACTAGGGACAGGCCATCCTACGAGCAGTACTTC. Residues: CATRDRPSYEQYF.

This clonotype was recorded many times. V usage is TRBV20-1 and J usage is TRBJ1-6; 7 bases fit TRBD1. Germline lookup yields CDR1 DFQATT and CDR2 SNEGSKA (reference sequence). CDR3 length: 14 amino acids. V was clipped by 5 bases and J by 6 bases; unmatched bases: 7. The CDR3 nucleotides are TGCAGTGCTGCCACGGGACAGTTTAATTCACCCCTCCACTTT. It specifies CSAATGQFNSPLHF.

This clonotype was seen more than once but under ten times. The genes are TRBV29-1 and TRBJ2-5, with unresolved D. Trimming removed 8 bases from V and 4 bases from J, with 14 bases in between. Germline-derived CDR1 and CDR2 are SQVTM and ANQGSEA. The CDR3 length is 12 residues. CDR3 protein: CSPRRMGETQYF. CDR3 DNA sequence: TGCAGCCCCCGACGGATGGGAGAGACCCAGTACTTC.

This clonotype was seen a few times. This chain links TRBV9 with TRBJ1-1; TRBD1 matches at 8 bases. The trim removed 5 bases at V and 2 bases at J, leaving 11 bases unmatched. Germline loops: CDR1 SGDLS, CDR2 YYNGEE. CDR3 length: 16 residues. The CDR3 region is CASSSGQGISNTEAFF. The CDR3 DNA is TGTGCCAGCAGTTCCGGACAGGGTATTTCAAACACTGAAGCTTTCTTT.

This clonotype has a count of ten or more. The chain is built from TRBV4-1 and TRBJ2-3, with D perhaps matching TRBD1 (6 bases). The CDR3 covers 16 residues. CDR1 and CDR2 from the germline V gene are MGHRA and YSYEKL. The V gene lost 4 bases and the J gene lost 3 bases, with 17 bases spanning the gap. The CDR3 region is CASSRVTGRRTDTQYF. The CDR3 coding sequence is TGCGCCAGCAGCCGGGTGACAGGTCGGAGAACAGATACGCAGTATTTT.